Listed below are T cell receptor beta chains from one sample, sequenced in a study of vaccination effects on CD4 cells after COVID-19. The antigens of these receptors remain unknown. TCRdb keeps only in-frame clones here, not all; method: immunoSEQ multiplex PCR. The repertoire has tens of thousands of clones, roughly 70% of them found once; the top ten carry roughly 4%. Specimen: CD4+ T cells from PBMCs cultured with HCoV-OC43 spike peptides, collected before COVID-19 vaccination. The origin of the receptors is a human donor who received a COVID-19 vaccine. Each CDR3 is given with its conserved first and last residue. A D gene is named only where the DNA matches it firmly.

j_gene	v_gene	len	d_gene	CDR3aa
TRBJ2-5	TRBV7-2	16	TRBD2	CASSGQGLAGNVAQYF
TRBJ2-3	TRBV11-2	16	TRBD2	CASSPSSGGRADTQYF
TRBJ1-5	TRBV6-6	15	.	CASTLSGSSNQPQHF
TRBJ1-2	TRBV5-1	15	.	CASSLSSRDARGYTF
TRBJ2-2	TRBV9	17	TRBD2	CASSVPPVAGTTGELFF
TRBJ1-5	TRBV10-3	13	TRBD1	CAIGTGDNQPQHF
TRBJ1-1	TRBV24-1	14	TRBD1	CATSDNTGGTEAFF
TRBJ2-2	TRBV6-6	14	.	CASSYNRGGGELFF
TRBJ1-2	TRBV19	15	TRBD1	CASRPGTGADYGYTF
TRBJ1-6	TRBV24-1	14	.	CATSDVSDGSPLHF
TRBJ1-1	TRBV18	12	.	CASSPDYTEAFF
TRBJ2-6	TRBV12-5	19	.	CASGLVPDGSLPGANVLTF
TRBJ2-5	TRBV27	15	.	CASRPYDRNQETQYF
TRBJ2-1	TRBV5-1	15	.	CASSLEGGTYNEQFF
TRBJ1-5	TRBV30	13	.	CACGQSFDQPQHF
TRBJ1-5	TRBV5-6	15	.	CASRGWTEAYQPQHF
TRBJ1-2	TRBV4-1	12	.	CASSQGVRGYTF
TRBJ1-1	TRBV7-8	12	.	CASSLLNTEAFF
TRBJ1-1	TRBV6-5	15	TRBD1	CASRTGSSMNTEAFF
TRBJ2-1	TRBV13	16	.	CASSYPQGRLDDEQFF
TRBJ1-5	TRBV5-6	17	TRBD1	CASSRGTGGLSNQPQHF
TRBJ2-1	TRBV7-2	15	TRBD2	CASSLSGGTYNEQFF
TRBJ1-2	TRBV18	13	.	CASSTTGINGYTF
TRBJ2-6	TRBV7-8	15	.	CASSLERAGANVLTF
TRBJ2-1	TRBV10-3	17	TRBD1	CAISGSGQGVGYLEQFF
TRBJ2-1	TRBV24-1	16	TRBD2	CATTSSRGENYNEQFF
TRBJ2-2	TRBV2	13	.	CASSVKNTGELFF
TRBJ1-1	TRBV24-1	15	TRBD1	CATSGTGTGSTEAFF
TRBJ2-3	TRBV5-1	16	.	CASSLARALDTDTQYF
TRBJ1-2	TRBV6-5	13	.	CASSPAPNYGYTF
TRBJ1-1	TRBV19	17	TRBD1	CASSIVVGDRMNTEAFF
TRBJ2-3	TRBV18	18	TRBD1	CASSPFWWTGESTDTQYF
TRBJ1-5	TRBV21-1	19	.	CARKYRDGRRTDSNQPQHF
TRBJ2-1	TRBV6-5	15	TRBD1	CASSLRDRGDNEQFF
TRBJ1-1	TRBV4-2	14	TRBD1	CASRLQGINTEAFF
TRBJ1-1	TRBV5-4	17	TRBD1	CASSLDGGTGLNTEAFF
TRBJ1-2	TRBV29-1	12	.	CSLGGANYGYTF
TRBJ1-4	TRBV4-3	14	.	CASSQAFTGEKLFF
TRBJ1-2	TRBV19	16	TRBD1	CASSPGQGYRDGGYTF
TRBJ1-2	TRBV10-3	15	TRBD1	CAISVLGQGSGGYTF
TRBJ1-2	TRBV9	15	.	CASSATGAITYGYTF
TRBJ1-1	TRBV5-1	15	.	CASSLDTRQNTEAFF
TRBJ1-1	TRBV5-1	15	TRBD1	CASSLGDRANTEAFF
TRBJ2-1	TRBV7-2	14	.	CASSPQRPYNEQFF
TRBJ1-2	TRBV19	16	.	CASSILSRGSNYGYTF
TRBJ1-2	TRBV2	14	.	CASSDSLTNYGYTF
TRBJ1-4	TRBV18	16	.	CASSPRGGQTNEKLFF